The 15 T cell receptor beta chains given below trace back to one sample, sequenced in a study of neurological immune-mediated disorders. TCRdb itself ran the 5' RACE reads through MiXCR, one entry per CDR3 protein. The sample records 50,000 to 80,000 distinct CDR3 sequences, 3.5% to 5.5% being singletons. Sequenced material: PBMCs. The receptor set was obtained from a young man with multiple sclerosis.

This clonotype appeared many times. The chain couples TRBV12-3 or TRBV12-4 to TRBJ1-2; TRBD1 is a possible D gene (5 bases). Deletions cut 1 base from V and 7 bases from J, with 16 bases between. This CDR3 has 15 amino acids. In DNA, the CDR3 is TGTGCCAGCAGTTTAGGATCAGGGATCGCGGGTGGCTACACCTTC. Encoded protein: CASSLGSGIAGGYTF.

V usage is TRBV20-1 and J usage is TRBJ2-7; D gene ambiguous. Germline-derived CDR1 and CDR2 are DFQATT and SNEGSKA (reference sequence). The CDR3 loop spans 11 amino acids. V was shortened by 2 bases and J by 5 bases, with 7 bases between the two germline ends. CDR3 coding DNA: TGCAGTGCTAGACAGGACGACGAGCAGTACGTC. Amino acids: CSARQDDEQYV.

The gene calls are TRBV24-1 and TRBJ2-2; D is undetermined. V was shortened by 4 bases and J by 5 bases, with 1 base between the two germline ends. The CDR3 runs 11 residues. Germline lookup yields CDR1 KGHDR and CDR2 SFDVKD. The CDR3 loop reads CATSETGELFF. CDR3 DNA sequence: TGTGCCACCAGTGAAACCGGGGAGCTGTTTTTT.

This clonotype has ten or more counts. V gene TRBV12-3 or TRBV12-4 combines with J gene TRBJ2-2, with D maybe TRBD1 (6 bases). V lost 7 bases and J lost 3, with 9 bases in between. There are 13 residues in the CDR3. The CDR3 DNA follows: TGTGCCAGCAAGGGGGAGCACACCGGGGAGCTGTTTTTT. Its protein is CASKGEHTGELFF.

This clonotype has more than one count but fewer than ten. The chain carries TRBV28 and TRBJ1-6; D is ambiguous. Germline lookup yields CDR1 MDHEN and CDR2 SYDVKM. Trimming pared 8 bases from V and 6 bases from J, leaving 14 bases between. The CDR3 extends over 14 amino acids. The CDR3 DNA reads as TGTGCCAGCCGGCGTGGCGGGGTTAATTCACCCCTCCACTTT. It is translated as CASRRGGVNSPLHF.

The sample holds many counts of this clonotype. This chain links TRBV7-2 with TRBJ1-4, with D perhaps matching TRBD1 (5 bases). The CDR3 is 16 amino acids. V lost 5 bases and J 1 base, leaving 14 bases between the germline ends. Germline CDR1 is SGHTA and CDR2 is FQGNSA. CDR3 region: CASSRGSGVTNEKLFF. The CDR3 DNA is TGTGCCAGCAGCCGGGGCTCGGGGGTAACTAATGAAAAACTGTTTTTT.

This clonotype was counted ten times or more. The gene calls are TRBV9 and TRBJ2-1; possibly TRBD1 for D (6 bases). The germline V gene encodes CDR1 SGDLS and CDR2 YYNGEE. This CDR3 is 14 amino acids long. Trimming stripped 0 bases from V and 10 bases from J, with 14 bases between. The CDR3 loop reads CASSVGELDSEQFF. In DNA, the CDR3 is TGTGCCAGCAGCGTAGGAGAGCTGGACAGCGAGCAGTTCTTC.

This clonotype was counted ten times or more. The V and J genes are TRBV20-1 and TRBJ2-7; possibly TRBD1 or TRBD2 for D (5 bases each). The CDR3 has 13 residues. Germline values: CDR1 DFQATT, CDR2 SNEGSKA (reference sequence). Trimming pared 1 base from V and 4 bases from J, leaving 11 bases between. Written as DNA, the CDR3 is TGCAGTGCTAGAGGACATTGGGGGTACGAGCAGTACTTC. It translates to CSARGHWGYEQYF.

This clonotype was counted at least ten times. V gene TRBV7-9 combines with J gene TRBJ1-1; D unclear. V lost 5 bases and J 6 bases, leaving 13 bases between the germline ends. Germline CDR1 and CDR2: SEHNR and FQNEAQ (reference sequence). This CDR3 region has 13 residues. As DNA, the CDR3 is TGTGCCAGCAGCCTACGGACTGTTGCTGAAGCTTTCTTT. Its protein is CASSLRTVAEAFF.

This clonotype was seen more than once but under ten times. The chain recombines TRBV5-5 with TRBJ2-3; no firm D call. V was cut by 0 bases and J by 2 bases, with 13 bases left in between. In germline, CDR1 is SGHKS, CDR2 YYEKEE (reference sequence). There are 16 residues in the CDR3. The CDR3 DNA reads TGTGCCAGCAGCTTGGGCAGACACTTTGTCACAGATACGCAGTATTTT. It is translated as CASSLGRHFVTDTQYF.

Only a few counts were recorded for this clonotype. The chain carries TRBV20-1 and TRBJ1-2; unclear D gene. The CDR3 loop spans 12 amino acids. The germline V gene encodes CDR1 DFQATT and CDR2 SNEGSKA (reference sequence). V was trimmed by 6 bases and J by 4 bases, leaving 12 bases between them. The CDR3 spells CSAPPGVYGYTF. The DNA for the CDR3 is TGCAGTGCCCCCCCCGGCGTCTATGGCTACACCTTC.

This clonotype has a handful of counts. The chain uses TRBV5-1 and TRBJ2-2, with 7 bases fitting TRBD1. Germline V gene sequence: CDR1 SGHRS, CDR2 YFSETQ. This CDR3 comprises 16 residues. V trimming: 0 bases; J trimming: 1 base; junction bases outside the gene matches: 3. CDR3 protein: CASSLATGQNTGELFF. CDR3 in DNA: TGCGCCAGCAGCTTGGCGACAGGGCAGAACACCGGGGAGCTGTTTTTT.

The sample holds many counts of this clonotype. The V and J genes are TRBV10-3 and TRBJ1-2; TRBD1 is a possible D gene (5 bases). Germline V gene lookup returns CDR1 ENHRY and CDR2 SYGVKD. The ends were cut back, 4 bases at V and 4 bases at J, with 16 bases in the middle. CDR3 size: 15 residues. Written as DNA, the CDR3 is TGTGCCATCAGTGGTGACAGTCCCATTATCTATGGCTACACCTTC. Translated: CAISGDSPIIYGYTF.

V is TRBV20-1 and J is TRBJ1-1, with D perhaps TRBD1 (5 bases). CDR3 length equals 13 residues. V was trimmed by 6 bases and J by 5 bases, leaving 16 bases between them. Germline V gives CDR1 DFQATT, CDR2 SNEGSKA (reference sequence). CDR3 DNA sequence: TGCAGTGCCCGGGAGGGGAGTGAAACTGAAGCTTTCTTT. Amino acids: CSAREGSETEAFF.

This clonotype was counted many times. The CDR3 bases are TGCGCCAGCAGCCCACACCCTCGGGGCAGGGCGAAGGACTATGGCTACACCTTC. Its protein product is CASSPHPRGRAKDYGYTF. The V call is TRBV4-1, the J call TRBJ1-2, with a possible D match to TRBD1 (5 bases). Trimming pared 4 bases from V and 3 bases from J, leaving 24 bases between. CDR1 MGHRA and CDR2 YSYEKL come from the germline V gene. This CDR3 spans 18 amino acids.